These 27 T cell receptor beta chains were all obtained from the same sample, sequenced in a study of control samples from healthy donors and cancer patients. TCRdb's table, derived via immunoSEQ multiplex PCR, lists solely in-frame clones and lacks some. Of under 150,000 clones detected, approximately 88% appear once; the ten largest clones hold less than 3.5%. The sample taken for sequencing was blood. All receptors derive from a man aged 40-55 years in good health.

The chain recombines TRBV4-2 with TRBJ2-1, with 11 nucleotides matching TRBD2. The V gene end was trimmed by 3 bases and the J gene end by 3 bases; junction bases not matched to a gene: 4. The germline V gene encodes CDR1 LGHNA and CDR2 YNFKEQ. The CDR3 loop spans 16 amino acids. CDR3: CASSQGTSGGYNEQFF. In DNA form, the CDR3 reads TGTGCCAGCAGCCAGGGTACTAGCGGGGGCTACAATGAGCAGTTCTTC.

V usage is TRBV6-4 and J usage is TRBJ1-2, with a tentative D call TRBD1 (5 bases). Trimming removed 5 bases from V and 7 bases from J, with 20 bases in between. The germline gives CDR1 MRHNA, CDR2 SNTAGT. This CDR3 is built from 15 residues. The CDR3 DNA is TGTGCCAGCAGTTCGCATGCAGGGCCCCTCGGTGGCTACACCTTC. Its protein product is CASSSHAGPLGGYTF.

J is TRBJ2-7 and V is TRBV25-1; D remains unclear. This CDR3 has 14 residues. Germline values: CDR1 MGHDK, CDR2 SYGVNS. Trimming shortened V by 3 bases and J by 1 base, and 10 bases separated the two germline ends. The CDR3 DNA is TGTGCCAGCAGTGAGGCTGGGCGATCCTACGAGCAGTACTTC. It specifies CASSEAGRSYEQYF.

The count of this clone is one. The V and J genes are TRBV3-1 (or the pseudogene TRBV3-2) and TRBJ2-3; tentatively, D is TRBD1 (6 bases). The CDR3 is 17 amino acids. Germline assignment: CDR1 LGHDT and CDR2 YNNKEL (reference sequence). V shed 0 bases and J shed 8 bases, with 21 bases lying between them. CDR3 sequence (DNA): TGTGCCAGCAGCCAAGATCGGGCCACAGGGAAGTGGCGTACGCAGTATTTT. Translating gives CASSQDRATGKWRTQYF.

The chain has TRBV4-3 and TRBJ1-4; a possible D gene is TRBD1 (6 bases). CDR1 LGHNA and CDR2 YSLEER come from the germline V gene. Trimming removed 4 bases at V and 6 bases at J, with 15 bases between. The length of the CDR3 is 15 residues. CDR3 in amino acids: CASSRVQGLDEKLFF. The DNA of the CDR3 is TGCGCCAGCAGCCGAGTACAGGGATTGGATGAAAAACTGTTTTTT.

The chain carries TRBV7-2 and TRBJ1-2, with TRBD1 identical over 7 bases. Trimming at V came to 5 bases and at J to 5 bases, leaving 8 bases not matched to a gene. This CDR3 contains 14 residues. The germline gives CDR1 SGHTA, CDR2 FQGNSA. The CDR3 DNA is TGTGCCAGCAGCCAGGACAGGTCGACGTATGGCTACACCTTC. Its protein is CASSQDRSTYGYTF.

The chain uses TRBV5-1 and TRBJ1-6; D is unclear. Germline V gene sequence: CDR1 SGHRS, CDR2 YFSETQ. V gave up 0 bases and J gave up 8 bases, with 12 bases separating them. This CDR3 comprises 15 residues. As DNA, the CDR3 is TGCGCCAGCAGCTTGGCCGGGCAGGTTCATTCACCCCTCCACTTT. Translating gives CASSLAGQVHSPLHF.

The V call is TRBV9, the J call TRBJ2-1; a possible D gene is TRBD2 (6 bases). The CDR3 covers 15 residues. V was trimmed by 0 bases and J by 6 bases, leaving 13 bases between them. Germline CDR1 and CDR2: SGDLS and YYNGEE. This chain's CDR3 is CASSVGALEGNEQFF. In DNA, the CDR3 is TGTGCCAGCAGCGTAGGGGCCCTGGAGGGCAATGAGCAGTTCTTC. The full variable domain, its missing parts supplied by reference TRBV9 and TRBJ2-1, is DSGVTQTPKHLITATGQRVTLRCSPRSGDLSVYWYQQSLDQGLQFLIQYYNGEERAKGNILERFSAQQFPDLHSELNLSSLELGDSALYFCASSVGALEGNEQFFGPGTRLTVL.

The genes are TRBV13 and TRBJ2-7, with D perhaps matching TRBD2 (7 bases). Germline assignment: CDR1 PRHDT and CDR2 FYEKMQ (reference sequence). Trimming removed 5 bases from V and 2 bases from J, with 13 bases in between. The CDR3 is made up of 14 amino acids. CDR3 region: CASSPEGGAYEQYF. CDR3 DNA: TGTGCCAGCAGCCCCGAAGGGGGGGCCTACGAGCAGTACTTC.

This chain uses TRBV9 with TRBJ1-6; no firm D call. Trimming stripped 0 bases from V and 8 bases from J, with 9 bases between. Germline assignment: CDR1 SGDLS and CDR2 YYNGEE. CDR3 size: 14 residues. This CDR3 is CASSVDPQDSPLHF. CDR3 in DNA: TGTGCCAGCAGCGTAGACCCTCAGGATTCACCCCTCCACTTT.

This clone was observed a single time. The rearrangement links TRBV4-3 to TRBJ2-1; D is ambiguous. The germline V gene encodes CDR1 LGHNA and CDR2 YSLEER. The germline V and J ends were trimmed by 0 bases and 8 bases, with 8 bases remaining between them. This CDR3 is 13 amino acids long. The CDR3 bases are TGCGCCAGCAGCCAAGATTTCGGCCATGAGCAGTTCTTC. This encodes CASSQDFGHEQFF.

The V and J genes are TRBV30 and TRBJ1-1; 7 bases fit TRBD1. Per the germline V gene, CDR1 is GTSNPN and CDR2 is SVGIG (reference sequence). V lost 3 bases, J lost 1 base, and 5 bases stayed unmatched. The CDR3 is 14 amino acids. Here the CDR3 reads CAWSSGQENTEAFF. CDR3 sequence (DNA): TGTGCCTGGAGCTCAGGACAGGAGAACACTGAAGCTTTCTTT.

On this clone: The junction departs from the called germline gene at one end, perhaps through a read error. This chain connects TRBV5-6 to TRBJ2-7; TRBD2 might be the D (6 bases). CDR3 length: 12 residues. The germline gives CDR1 SGHDT, CDR2 YYEEEE. DNA for the CDR3: TGTGCCAGCAGCTTGAGTACGAGGGAGGTGGACTTC. Translating gives CASSLSTREVDF. Together with reference TRBV5-6 and TRBJ2-7, the CDR3 gives the full variable domain: DAGVTQSPTHLIKTRGQQVTLRCSPKSGHDTVSWYQQALGQGPQFIFQYYEEEERQRGNFPDRFSGHQFPNYSSELNVNALLLGDSALYLCASSLSTREVDFGPGTRLTVT.

This chain connects TRBV30 to TRBJ1-3, with no clear D. V lost 5 bases to trimming and J lost 0 bases, with 8 bases between them. The CDR3 covers 13 residues. In germline, CDR1 is GTSNPN, CDR2 SVGIG (reference sequence). CDR3 DNA: TGTGCCTGGTCCCGGGACTCTGGAAACACCATATATTTT. Amino acid sequence: CAWSRDSGNTIYF.

This clone came up once. This chain uses TRBV5-4 with TRBJ2-3, with TRBD1 matching over 7 bases. CDR3 length: 15 residues. Germline CDR1 is SGHNT and CDR2 is YYREEE (reference sequence). V shed 4 bases and J 1 base; nucleotides not matched to a gene: 6. The CDR3, as DNA: TGTGCCAGCAGCCCGGGACAGCTTCGCACAGATACGCAGTATTTT. It yields the protein CASSPGQLRTDTQYF.

The sample holds one count of this clone. The chain links TRBV9 to TRBJ2-2, with TRBD2 matching 9 bases. Germline trimming cut 2 bases from V and 5 bases from J; bases unmatched to any gene: 1. CDR1 and CDR2 from the germline V gene are SGDLS and YYNGEE. This CDR3 is built from 14 residues. CDR3 DNA: TGTGCCAGCAGCGTTACTAGCGGGACCGGGGAGCTGTTTTTT. As protein: CASSVTSGTGELFF.

This chain uses TRBV11-3 with TRBJ1-3, with D unresolved. The germline V gene has CDR1 SGHNT and CDR2 YENEEA. V was pared by 4 bases and J by 0 bases, with 13 bases between. The CDR3 has 16 amino acids. CDR3 residues: CASSSRRGPSGNTIYF. The CDR3, as DNA: TGTGCCAGCAGCTCCCGCCGCGGACCCTCTGGAAACACCATATATTTT. The whole variable domain, filled in from reference TRBV11-3 and TRBJ1-3, reads EAGVVQSPRYKIIEKKQPVAFWCNPISGHNTLYWYLQNLGQGPELLIRYENEEAVDDSQLPKDRFSAERLKGVDSTLKIQPAELGDSAVYLCASSSRRGPSGNTIYFGEGSWLTVV.

The chain couples TRBV18 to TRBJ2-7; D is unclear. Germline values: CDR1 KGHSH, CDR2 LQKENI. V lost 2 bases to trimming and J lost 5 bases, with 4 bases between them. This CDR3 comprises 11 residues. CDR3 loop: CASSPKNEQYF. CDR3 nucleotides: TGTGCCAGCTCACCAAAAAACGAGCAGTACTTC.

The rearrangement uses TRBV7-2 and TRBJ2-2, with D unclear. From germline, CDR1 is SGHTA and CDR2 FQGNSA. The CDR3 sequence is 14 residues long. The V and J ends lost 0 bases and 4 bases respectively, with 6 bases between them. The CDR3 reads CASSLAGSTGELFF. CDR3 nucleotides: TGTGCCAGCAGCTTAGCGGGATCCACCGGGGAGCTGTTTTTT.

The V call is TRBV7-2, the J call TRBJ2-2; 11 positions agree with TRBD2. The CDR3 runs to 15 residues. The V and J ends lost 5 bases and 5 bases, in that order; junction bases with no gene match: 4. The germline V gene encodes CDR1 SGHTA and CDR2 FQGNSA. CDR3 DNA: TGTGCCAGCAGCCAGGGACTAGCGGAAACCGGGGAGCTGTTTTTT. This codes for CASSQGLAETGELFF.

The chain has TRBV7-2 and TRBJ2-7; 8 bases line up with TRBD1. This CDR3 has 14 amino acids. Germline V gives CDR1 SGHTA, CDR2 FQGNSA. Trimming took 1 base from V and 4 from J; bases not matched to a gene: 3. CDR3 sequence reads: CASSLGQGTYEQYF. CDR3 bases: TGTGCCAGCAGCTTAGGACAGGGGACGTACGAGCAGTACTTC. Together with reference TRBV7-2 and TRBJ2-7, the CDR3 gives the full variable domain: GAGVSQSPSNKVTEKGKDVELRCDPISGHTALYWYRQSLGQGLEFLIYFQGNSAPDKSGLPSDRFSAERTGGSVSTLTIQRTQQEDSAVYLCASSLGQGTYEQYFGPGTRLTVT.

The table lists this clone with a few counts. The chain is built from TRBV10-3 and TRBJ1-1, with D unclear. The CDR3 is made up of 12 amino acids. From germline, CDR1 is ENHRY and CDR2 SYGVKD. V was trimmed by 4 bases and J by 10 bases, leaving 13 bases between them. In DNA, the CDR3 is TGTGCCATCAGTGGAGGGAGGGAAGTAGCTTTCTTT. It translates to CAISGGREVAFF.

The rearrangement uses TRBV30 and TRBJ1-2; D is unclear. V was trimmed by 3 bases and J by 8 bases, leaving 10 bases between them. The CDR3 is made up of 11 amino acids. Germline loops: CDR1 GTSNPN, CDR2 SVGIG (reference sequence). CDR3 region: CAWRERSGYTF. CDR3 nucleotides: TGTGCCTGGAGAGAAAGGAGCGGCTACACCTTC. Together with reference TRBV30 and TRBJ1-2, the CDR3 gives the full variable domain: SQTIHQWPATLVQPVGSPLSLECTVEGTSNPNLYWYRQAAGRGLQLLFYSVGIGQISSEVPQNLSASRPQDRQFILSSKKLLLSDSGFYLCAWRERSGYTFGSGTRLTVV.

This rearrangement joins TRBV18 to TRBJ1-1, with D possibly TRBD1 on 6 matching bases. V lost 3 bases and J lost 0, with 11 bases in between. The CDR3 covers 15 residues. CDR1 is KGHSH and CDR2 is LQKENI in the germline V gene. The CDR3 sequence: CASSPPQGLNTEAFF. The CDR3 DNA is TGTGCCAGCTCACCTCCTCAGGGGCTGAACACTGAAGCTTTCTTT.

V usage is TRBV7-8 and J usage is TRBJ2-2, with D maybe TRBD1 (5 bases). The CDR3 runs 13 residues. V was pared by 5 bases and J by 8 bases, with 12 bases between. CDR1 is SGHVS, CDR2 FQNEAQ, per germline. The CDR3 reads CASSLGVAGELFF. The CDR3 nucleotides are TGTGCCAGCAGCCTAGGGGTTGCTGGGGAGCTGTTTTTT.

V gene TRBV5-1 combines with J gene TRBJ2-1; D gene unclear. Germline assignment: CDR1 SGHRS and CDR2 YFSETQ. The CDR3 runs 12 residues. V was pared by 1 base and J by 7 bases, with 6 bases between. The CDR3 DNA reads TGCGCCAGCAGCTTGAGTCTGAATGAGCAGTTCTTC. The encoded protein is CASSLSLNEQFF.

V is TRBV7-8 and J is TRBJ1-1; 7 positions agree with TRBD1. Unmatched junction bases numbered 7, after V lost 2 bases and J lost 4 bases. The germline gives CDR1 SGHVS, CDR2 FQNEAQ. The CDR3 runs 15 residues. For the CDR3, the DNA is TGTGCCAGCAGCTTAATGGGGCAGGGGGGCACTGAAGCTTTCTTT. Amino acids: CASSLMGQGGTEAFF.